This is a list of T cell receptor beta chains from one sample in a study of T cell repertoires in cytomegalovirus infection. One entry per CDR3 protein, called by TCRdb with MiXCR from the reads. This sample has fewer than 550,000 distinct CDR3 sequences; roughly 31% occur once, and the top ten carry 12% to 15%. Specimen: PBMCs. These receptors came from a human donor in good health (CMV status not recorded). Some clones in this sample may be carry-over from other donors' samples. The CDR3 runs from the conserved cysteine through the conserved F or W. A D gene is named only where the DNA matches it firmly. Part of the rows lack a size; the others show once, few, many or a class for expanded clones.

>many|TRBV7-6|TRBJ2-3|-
TGTGCCAGCAGCTTAATTGGTGGGCTCGAGACAGATACGCAGTATTTT
CASSLIGGLETDTQYF
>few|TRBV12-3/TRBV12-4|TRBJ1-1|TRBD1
TGTGCCAGCAGTAGGGACAGGCCTCCCACTGAAGCTTTCTTT
CASSRDRPPTEAFF
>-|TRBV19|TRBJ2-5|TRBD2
TGTGCCAGTAAGATCGGGCGGGGGGATAAAGAGACCCAGTACTTC
CASKIGRGDKETQYF
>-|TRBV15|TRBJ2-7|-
TGTGCCACCAGCACCCTCATAACGGGGGCGACCTACGAGCAGTACTTC
CATSTLITGATYEQYF
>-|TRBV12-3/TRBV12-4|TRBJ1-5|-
TGTGCCAGCAGTTTAGGACCCGGAAGCAATCAGCCCCAGCATTTT
CASSLGPGSNQPQHF
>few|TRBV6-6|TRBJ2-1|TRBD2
TGTGCCAGCTATTCCGGGGGGAACTACAATGAGCAGTTCTTC
CASYSGGNYNEQFF
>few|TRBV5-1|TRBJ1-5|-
TGCGCCAGCTGCCAGGCCCAGCATTTT
CASCQAQHF
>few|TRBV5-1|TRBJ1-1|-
TGCGCCAGCAGCTTGGAAGTAAGGAAGGACACTGAAGCTTTCTTT
CASSLEVRKDTEAFF
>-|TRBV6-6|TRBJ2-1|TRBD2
TGTGCCAGCAGTCCCTGGACTAGCGACTCCTACAATGAGCAGTTCTTC
CASSPWTSDSYNEQFF
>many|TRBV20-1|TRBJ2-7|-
TGCAGTGCTAGAGATCGCTATGGGGGGGGCCGGGAGCAGTACTTC
CSARDRYGGGREQYF